These 17 T cell receptor beta chains share one sample of origin, sequenced in a study of cytomegalovirus exposure and HLA in healthy donors. PCR was performed using 60 Vbeta and 13 Jbeta primers. Here immunoSEQ multiplex PCR was the method, and the copy in TCRdb shows in-frame clones only, minus some. This table has roughly 100,000 clones, over 80% appearing once. Sample: PBMCs. The receptors originated from a man in his late teens or twenties in good health and CMV-seronegative.

This chain uses TRBV28 with TRBJ2-7, with D maybe TRBD2 (5 bases). CDR1 is MDHEN, CDR2 SYDVKM, per germline. CDR3 size: 14 residues. V was trimmed by 6 bases and J by 3 bases, leaving 15 bases between them. CDR3 sequence: CASSPGLTFYEQYF. The CDR3 DNA follows: TGTGCCAGCAGCCCCGGACTTACCTTCTACGAGCAGTACTTC. Combining the CDR3 with reference TRBV28 and TRBJ2-7 gives the whole variable domain DVKVTQSSRYLVKRTGEKVFLECVQDMDHENMFWYRQDPGLGLRLIYFSYDVKMKEKGDIPEGYSVSREKKERFSLILESASTNQTSMYLCASSPGLTFYEQYFGPGTRLTVT.

This clone was found once. The CDR3 nucleotides are TGTGCCAGCAGCCCATTGAGGGGCTATGCGGGAGGGCCCGGGGATACGCAGTATTTT. Protein: CASSPLRGYAGGPGDTQYF. V usage is TRBV14 and J usage is TRBJ2-3; 9 bases align to TRBD2. Germline CDR1 is SGHDN and CDR2 is FVKESK. V lost 4 bases, J lost 6 bases, and 20 bases stayed unmatched. CDR3 size: 19 residues. Drawing the rest from reference TRBV14 and TRBJ2-3, the complete variable domain is EAGVTQFPSHSVIEKGQTVTLRCDPISGHDNLYWYRRVMGKEIKFLLHFVKESKQDESGMPNNRFLAERTGGTYSTLKVQPAELEDSGVYFCASSPLRGYAGGPGDTQYFGPGTRLTVL.

This chain connects TRBV6-6 to TRBJ1-5, with 8 bases that match TRBD1. CDR3 length equals 14 residues. Looked up from germline, CDR1 is MNHNY and CDR2 is SVGAGI (reference sequence). V was clipped by 4 bases and J by 5 bases; unmatched bases: 4. CDR3: CASSSIQGDQPQHF. As DNA, the CDR3 is TGTGCCAGCAGTTCTATACAGGGGGATCAGCCCCAGCATTTT.

The rearrangement joins TRBV18 to TRBJ1-1; D is uncertain. The CDR3 length is 13 residues. Deletions cut 2 bases from V and 8 bases from J, with 12 bases between. Germline V gene lookup returns CDR1 KGHSH and CDR2 LQKENI. In nucleotides, the CDR3 is TGTGCCAGCTCACCAACAACAAGTGTAGAAGCTTTCTTT. Encoded protein: CASSPTTSVEAFF.

The chain recombines TRBV19 with TRBJ2-2; perhaps TRBD2 as D (6 bases). Trimming removed 7 bases at V and 0 bases at J, with 9 bases between. Germline CDR1 is LNHDA and CDR2 is SQIVND (reference sequence). The CDR3 covers 14 residues. CDR3 DNA sequence: TGTGCCAGTAAGGAGGGGACGAACACCGGGGAGCTGTTTTTT. This gives the protein CASKEGTNTGELFF.

The V and J genes are TRBV5-1 and TRBJ2-1; tentatively, D is TRBD2 (5 bases). Germline assignment: CDR1 SGHRS and CDR2 YFSETQ. The CDR3 runs 13 residues. V shed 7 bases and J shed 0 bases, with 8 bases lying between them. The CDR3: CASRESSYNEQFF. The CDR3 coding sequence is TGCGCCAGCCGGGAAAGCTCCTACAATGAGCAGTTCTTC.

This chain links TRBV7-9 with TRBJ2-7, with 9 bases fitting TRBD1. CDR1 SEHNR and CDR2 FQNEAQ come from the germline V gene (reference sequence). This CDR3 region has 16 residues. V gave up 5 bases and J gave up 7 bases; unmatched junction bases: 15. This CDR3 reads CASSPQPGQGIGEQYF. The DNA of the CDR3 is TGTGCCAGCAGCCCCCAGCCGGGACAGGGCATCGGGGAGCAGTACTTC. The full variable domain, rest sourced from reference TRBV7-9 and TRBJ2-7, is DTGVSQNPRHKITKRGQNVTFRCDPISEHNRLYWYRQTLGQGPEFLTYFQNEAQLEKSRLLSDRFSAERPKGSFSTLEIQRTEQGDSAMYLCASSPQPGQGIGEQYFGPGTRLTVT.

The chain couples TRBV20-1 to TRBJ2-2; D gene uncertain. V lost 3 bases, J lost 4 bases, and 3 bases lay in between. Germline loops: CDR1 DFQATT, CDR2 SNEGSKA (reference sequence). CDR3 length: 11 residues. CDR3 sequence (DNA): TGCAGTGCTAGGCGCACCGGGGAGCTGTTTTTT. It codes for CSARRTGELFF.

The V call is TRBV5-1, the J call TRBJ2-5; the D gene is possibly TRBD2 (7 bases). The germline V gene encodes CDR1 SGHRS and CDR2 YFSETQ. The CDR3 has 15 amino acids. The ends were cut back, 0 bases at V and 1 base at J, with 10 bases in the middle. CDR3: CASSLGGGGQETQYF. CDR3 nucleotides: TGCGCCAGCAGCTTGGGGGGGGGCGGCCAAGAGACCCAGTACTTC.

J is TRBJ2-1 and V is TRBV7-8, with D tentatively TRBD1 (6 bases). The V and J ends lost 5 bases and 2 bases respectively, with 13 bases between them. Germline CDR1 is SGHVS and CDR2 is FQNEAQ. The CDR3 contains 15 residues. CDR3 amino acids: CASSIQGNTYNEQFF. The CDR3 nucleotides read TGTGCCAGCAGCATCCAGGGGAACACCTACAATGAGCAGTTCTTC.

This clone was recorded at least ten times. The V and J genes are TRBV6-5 and TRBJ1-5; a possible D gene is TRBD1 (5 bases). V was cut by 4 bases and J by 10 bases, with 14 bases left in between. Germline V gene sequence: CDR1 MNHEY, CDR2 SVGAGI. This CDR3 comprises 13 residues. The CDR3 DNA follows: TGTGCCAGCAGTTCCTCCTTAGGACAACCCCAGCATTTT. It specifies CASSSSLGQPQHF.

This rearrangement joins TRBV2 to TRBJ1-2; D perhaps matches TRBD1 (5 bases). The V end was cut by 3 bases, the J end by 2 bases, with 16 bases between. The germline CDR1 and CDR2 sequences are SNHLY and FYNNEI. The CDR3 is made up of 16 amino acids. The CDR3 nucleotides read TGTGCCAGCAGTGAGGGTGTTCTGGCAGGGAACTATGGCTACACCTTC. This gives the protein CASSEGVLAGNYGYTF.

The chain has TRBV19 and TRBJ1-2; unclear D gene. Germline V gives CDR1 LNHDA, CDR2 SQIVND (reference sequence). This CDR3 is 15 amino acids long. Trimming cost V 7 bases and J 3 bases, with 18 bases left between them. The CDR3 protein is CASKAAFLEHYGYTF. The CDR3 bases are TGTGCCAGTAAAGCGGCCTTCCTGGAACACTATGGCTACACCTTC.

With regard to this clone: Additional DNA sequences in this sample encode the identical CDR3. The rearrangement joins TRBV9 to TRBJ1-1, with D possibly being TRBD1 (6 bases). Germline V gene lookup returns CDR1 SGDLS and CDR2 YYNGEE. The CDR3 covers 14 residues. V gave up 0 bases and J gave up 4 bases, with 10 bases separating them. For the CDR3, the DNA is TGTGCCAGCAGCGTAGAACAGGGCGGCACTGAAGCTTTCTTT. As protein: CASSVEQGGTEAFF.

The rearrangement joins TRBV27 to TRBJ2-1, with unresolved D. Trimming pared 2 bases from V and 7 bases from J, leaving 6 bases between. The CDR3 runs 12 residues. Germline loops: CDR1 MNHEY, CDR2 SMNVEV (reference sequence). CDR3 DNA: TGTGCCAGCAGTTTAGGAGCGAATGAGCAGTTCTTC. Its translation is CASSLGANEQFF.

The chain uses TRBV7-2 and TRBJ2-5, with D possibly being TRBD2 (5 bases). This CDR3 has 14 residues. Germline CDR1 is SGHTA and CDR2 is FQGNSA. V lost 5 bases, J lost 4 bases, and 14 bases lay in between. CDR3 sequence (DNA): TGTGCCAGCAGCCTAACCGGGGTTCGAGAGACCCAGTACTTC. Amino acids: CASSLTGVRETQYF.

The rearrangement links TRBV2 to TRBJ2-6; D remains unclear. This CDR3 has 17 residues. Trimming pared 6 bases from V and 3 bases from J, leaving 18 bases between. The germline V gene encodes CDR1 SNHLY and CDR2 FYNNEI. DNA for the CDR3: TGTGCCAGCAGCGCCACCCCCTGGGCTGGTGGGGCCAACGTCCTGACTTTC. Its protein is CASSATPWAGGANVLTF.